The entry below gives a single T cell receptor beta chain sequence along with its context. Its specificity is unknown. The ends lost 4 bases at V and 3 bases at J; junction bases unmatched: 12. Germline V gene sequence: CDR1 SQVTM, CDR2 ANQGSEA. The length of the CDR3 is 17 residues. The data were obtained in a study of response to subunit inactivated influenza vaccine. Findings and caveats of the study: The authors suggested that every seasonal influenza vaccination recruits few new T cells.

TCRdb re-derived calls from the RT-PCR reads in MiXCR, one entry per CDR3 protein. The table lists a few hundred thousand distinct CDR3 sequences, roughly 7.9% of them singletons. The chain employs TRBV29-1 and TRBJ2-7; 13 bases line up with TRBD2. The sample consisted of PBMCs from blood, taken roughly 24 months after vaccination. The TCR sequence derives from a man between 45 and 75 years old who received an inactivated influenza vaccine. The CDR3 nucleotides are TGCAGCGTTGTTTGGACTAGCGGGAGCCGCGGCTACTACGAGCAGTACTTC. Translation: CSVVWTSGSRGYYEQYF.